This entry describes one T cell receptor (beta chain). This clonotype was detected a few times. Its antigen has not been determined. Base qualities are not provided; no much larger clone lies one nucleotide away. Taken with the paper, the label for treatment or condition translates to: in vitro stimulation with specific CMV peptide epitopes to enrich CMV-specific T cells. This sample is drawn from a study of T cell repertoires in cytomegalovirus infection (dated by TCRdb to 2018 to 2020). In the study overall: Peptide stimulations targeted recently identified HLA-C-restricted CMV epitopes, whose presentation resists viral immunomodulation, together with well-studied HLA-B-restricted epitopes. Donor HLA type was relevant to the analysis, as public TCR beta signatures indicated carriage of CMV infection together with the matching HLA type. Study-level results and caveats: In both this cohort and an independent roughly 360-donor cohort, the cumulative frequency of public TCR beta family members distinguished carriers of CMV infection plus the relevant HLA type. The ex vivo response was dominated by HLA-C-restricted CMV-specific TCR beta clonotypes, which also provided the single most frequent clonotype in two of eight donors.

The sequencer was an Illumina HiSeq 1500. The public reads were reprocessed in TCRdb via fastp at Q25 and MiXCR, keeping in-frame beta chains. For every CDR3 protein sequence, its rows merge into one entry that carries the most common genes and DNA. The sample table records 680,000 or so distinct CDR3 sequences; roughly 36% of these occur just once. The top ten clonotypes cover 15% to 20% of the sample. The CDR1 and CDR2 encoded by the germline V gene (reference sequence) are MNHEY and SMNVEV. V is cut by 6 bases and J by 0 bases, and the space between the germline ends is 11 bases. Counted from cysteine to phenylalanine, this CDR3 has 14 amino acids. Solely the CDR3 DNA is kept, with 42 bases framed from the first base.

The specimen was cultured PBMCs, collected from culture after CMV antigen stimulation. The TCR sequence derives from a human donor in good health (CMV status not recorded). Some clones in this sample may be carry-over from other donors' samples. This receptor chain uses TRBV27 and TRBJ2-5; the best D guess is TRBD1, with 5 bases matching. For the CDR3, the sequence is CASRMQGYQETQYF. Read as DNA, the sequence is TGTGCCAGCAGGATGCAGGGATACCAAGAGACCCAGTACTTC.